A selection of T cell receptor beta chains follows, all from one sample in a study of T cells in Graves' hyperthyroidism and ophthalmopathy. TCRdb re-derived calls from the multiplex PCR reads in MiXCR, one entry per CDR3 protein. The table records approximately 380,000 distinct CDR3 sequences, roughly an eighth of them present only once. Sequenced material: blood. These receptors all stem from a man between 45 and 60 years old with Graves' ophthalmopathy. The CDR3 runs from the conserved cysteine through the conserved F or W. The D gene is left open where the match is weak. Some rows mark clone size as missing; the rest say once, few, many or name a class of expanded clone.

abundance,len,v_gene,j_gene,d_gene,CDR3aa,CDR3nt
-,14,TRBV5-1,TRBJ2-1,TRBD2,CASSSSGSSNEQFF,TGCGCCAGCAGCTCTAGCGGGAGTTCTAATGAGCAGTTCTTC
-,18,TRBV20-1,TRBJ2-3,TRBD2,CSARAGLAGGRSTDTQYF,TGCAGTGCTAGAGCGGGACTAGCGGGAGGACGGAGCACAGATACGCAGTATTTT
few,14,TRBV5-4,TRBJ1-6,TRBD1,CASSGQGWNSPLHF,TGTGCCAGCAGCGGACAGGGATGGAATTCACCCCTCCACTTT
-,14,TRBV5-1,TRBJ1-2,TRBD1,CASRLGTGNYGYTF,TGCGCCAGCAGACTTGGGACAGGAAACTATGGCTACACCTTC
many,15,TRBV30,TRBJ2-3,-,CAWSGGRNPRDTQYF,TGTGCCTGGAGCGGAGGGCGGAATCCTAGGGATACGCAGTATTTT
many,15,TRBV12-3/TRBV12-4,TRBJ1-5,TRBD1,CASSLRGQGVQPQHF,TGTGCCAGCAGTTTAAGGGGACAGGGGGTTCAGCCCCAGCATTTT
-,15,TRBV14,TRBJ2-3,-,CASSQSIAATDTQYF,TGTGCCAGCAGCCAATCGATAGCGGCCACAGATACGCAGTATTTT
-,11,TRBV29-1,TRBJ1-1,-,CSVDGNTEAFF,TGCAGCGTTGATGGGAACACTGAAGCTTTCTTT
few,18,TRBV19,TRBJ2-1,TRBD2,CASSHPGRREGLSSEQFF,TGTGCCAGTAGTCACCCCGGGCGGCGGGAGGGCCTCTCCAGTGAGCAGTTCTTC
many,13,TRBV27,TRBJ2-7,TRBD1,CASRPGGSNEQYF,TGTGCCAGCAGGCCAGGGGGATCGAACGAGCAGTACTTC
many,14,TRBV6-1,TRBJ2-3,-,CASSEEAETDTQYF,TGTGCCAGCAGCGAGGAGGCAGAGACAGATACGCAGTATTTT
many,15,TRBV5-1,TRBJ2-1,TRBD2,CASSLGGSSYNEQFF,TGTGCCAGCAGTTTGGGCGGGAGCTCCTACAATGAGCAGTTCTTC
many,15,TRBV5-1,TRBJ2-7,TRBD1,CASSLKGQGLPEQYF,TGCGCCAGCAGCTTGAAGGGACAGGGACTTCCCGAGCAGTACTTC
-,14,TRBV28,TRBJ1-1,TRBD1,CASSFLGQAGKAFF,TGTGCCAGCAGTTTCTTGGGACAGGCTGGGAAAGCTTTCTTT
many,11,TRBV2,TRBJ1-1,-,CASSGRGEAFF,TGTGCCAGCAGCGGACGGGGTGAAGCTTTCTTT
few,18,TRBV4-1,TRBJ2-4,TRBD1,CASSQSGRTGGAKNIQYF,TGCGCCAGCAGCCAATCCGGGCGGACAGGGGGGGCCAAAAACATTCAGTACTTC
many,14,TRBV5-5,TRBJ1-6,-,CASSLTLYNSPLHF,TGTGCCAGCAGCCTGACCCTGTATAATTCACCCCTCCACTTT
-,20,TRBV19,TRBJ2-2,TRBD2,CASRPTPGTSGRANTGELFF,TGTGCCAGTAGGCCCACCCCCGGGACTAGCGGGAGAGCAAACACCGGGGAGCTGTTTTTT
many,13,TRBV6-1,TRBJ1-1,-,CASSDRMNTEAFF,TGTGCCAGCAGTGACAGGATGAACACTGAAGCTTTCTTT
-,15,TRBV19,TRBJ2-2,TRBD1,CASSRQGIYTGELFF,TGTGCCAGTAGTAGACAGGGGATTTACACCGGGGAGCTGTTTTTT
many,16,TRBV30,TRBJ2-3,TRBD2,CAGVAGLAGVSDTQYF,TGTGCCGGGGTCGCAGGACTAGCGGGAGTTTCGGATACGCAGTATTTT
many,14,TRBV20-1,TRBJ2-5,-,CSARLGTNQETQYF,TGCAGTGCTAGGTTGGGGACCAACCAAGAGACCCAGTACTTC